A single T cell receptor beta chain is shown here with its context. Trimming removed 3 bases at V and 2 bases at J, with 18 bases between. CDR1 and CDR2 from the germline V gene are KGHSH and LQKENI. The CDR3 loop spans 17 amino acids. The data originate from a study of T cell changes during pregnancy in multiple sclerosis. Using immunoSEQ multiplex PCR, the repertoire was profiled, and TCRdb retains in-frame clones only, with some absent. The sample has under 45,000 clones, around 93% seen once. The sequence was collected from a female donor with multiple sclerosis, enrolled in a pregnancy study. The sequenced sample was CD4+ T cells from peripheral blood mononuclear cells, obtained after pregnancy. This rearrangement joins TRBV18 to TRBJ2-3, with D tentatively TRBD1 (7 bases). The CDR3 DNA reads TGTGCCAGCTCACCCCTCGGAGGGACAGCGTTCACAGATACGCAGTATTTT. Protein sequence: CASSPLGGTAFTDTQYF.